This passage covers 2 T cell receptor beta chains from one sample sequenced in a study of T cells in Graves' hyperthyroidism and ophthalmopathy. The CDR3 regions of TCR beta were amplified from RNA transcripts. TCR CDR3 underwent first-round RT-PCR with the HTBI primer set. TCRdb used MiXCR to reprocess the multiplex PCR reads, holding one entry per CDR3 protein. The repertoire holds a few hundred thousand distinct CDR3 sequences, with approximately 44% as singletons. Material for sequencing was peripheral blood or thyroid tissue (not recorded which). All receptors derive from a woman under 30 with Graves' hyperthyroidism.

Turning to this clonotype: In this CDR3 the conserved last residue, phenylalanine or tryptophan, is missing, so a read error is likely. The DNA is omitted, as the CDR3 cannot be located on it reliably, and the CDR3 follows TCRdb's listing. This chain links TRBV10-3 with TRBJ1-1; TRBD1, as called in the table, went unchecked against the DNA. The CDR3 numbers 12 amino acids, ends counted. From germline, CDR1 is ENHRY and CDR2 SYGVKD. The CDR3 protein is CAISETDREANY.

The sample holds one count of this clonotype. V is TRBV2 and J is TRBJ1-2; D ambiguous. This CDR3 has 14 residues. Trimming took 0 bases from V and 9 from J, leaving 14 bases between them. From germline, CDR1 is SNHLY and CDR2 FYNNEI. CDR3 sequence: CASSEASGSMRYTF. The CDR3 DNA reads as TGTGCCAGCAGTGAAGCGAGCGGGTCTATGCGCTACACCTTC. Complete variable domain (other parts from reference TRBV2 and TRBJ1-2): EPEVTQTPSHQVTQMGQEVILRCVPISNHLYFYWYRQILGQKVEFLVSFYNNEISEKSEIFDDQFSVERPDGSNFTLKIRSTKLEDSAMYFCASSEASGSMRYTFGSGTRLTVV.